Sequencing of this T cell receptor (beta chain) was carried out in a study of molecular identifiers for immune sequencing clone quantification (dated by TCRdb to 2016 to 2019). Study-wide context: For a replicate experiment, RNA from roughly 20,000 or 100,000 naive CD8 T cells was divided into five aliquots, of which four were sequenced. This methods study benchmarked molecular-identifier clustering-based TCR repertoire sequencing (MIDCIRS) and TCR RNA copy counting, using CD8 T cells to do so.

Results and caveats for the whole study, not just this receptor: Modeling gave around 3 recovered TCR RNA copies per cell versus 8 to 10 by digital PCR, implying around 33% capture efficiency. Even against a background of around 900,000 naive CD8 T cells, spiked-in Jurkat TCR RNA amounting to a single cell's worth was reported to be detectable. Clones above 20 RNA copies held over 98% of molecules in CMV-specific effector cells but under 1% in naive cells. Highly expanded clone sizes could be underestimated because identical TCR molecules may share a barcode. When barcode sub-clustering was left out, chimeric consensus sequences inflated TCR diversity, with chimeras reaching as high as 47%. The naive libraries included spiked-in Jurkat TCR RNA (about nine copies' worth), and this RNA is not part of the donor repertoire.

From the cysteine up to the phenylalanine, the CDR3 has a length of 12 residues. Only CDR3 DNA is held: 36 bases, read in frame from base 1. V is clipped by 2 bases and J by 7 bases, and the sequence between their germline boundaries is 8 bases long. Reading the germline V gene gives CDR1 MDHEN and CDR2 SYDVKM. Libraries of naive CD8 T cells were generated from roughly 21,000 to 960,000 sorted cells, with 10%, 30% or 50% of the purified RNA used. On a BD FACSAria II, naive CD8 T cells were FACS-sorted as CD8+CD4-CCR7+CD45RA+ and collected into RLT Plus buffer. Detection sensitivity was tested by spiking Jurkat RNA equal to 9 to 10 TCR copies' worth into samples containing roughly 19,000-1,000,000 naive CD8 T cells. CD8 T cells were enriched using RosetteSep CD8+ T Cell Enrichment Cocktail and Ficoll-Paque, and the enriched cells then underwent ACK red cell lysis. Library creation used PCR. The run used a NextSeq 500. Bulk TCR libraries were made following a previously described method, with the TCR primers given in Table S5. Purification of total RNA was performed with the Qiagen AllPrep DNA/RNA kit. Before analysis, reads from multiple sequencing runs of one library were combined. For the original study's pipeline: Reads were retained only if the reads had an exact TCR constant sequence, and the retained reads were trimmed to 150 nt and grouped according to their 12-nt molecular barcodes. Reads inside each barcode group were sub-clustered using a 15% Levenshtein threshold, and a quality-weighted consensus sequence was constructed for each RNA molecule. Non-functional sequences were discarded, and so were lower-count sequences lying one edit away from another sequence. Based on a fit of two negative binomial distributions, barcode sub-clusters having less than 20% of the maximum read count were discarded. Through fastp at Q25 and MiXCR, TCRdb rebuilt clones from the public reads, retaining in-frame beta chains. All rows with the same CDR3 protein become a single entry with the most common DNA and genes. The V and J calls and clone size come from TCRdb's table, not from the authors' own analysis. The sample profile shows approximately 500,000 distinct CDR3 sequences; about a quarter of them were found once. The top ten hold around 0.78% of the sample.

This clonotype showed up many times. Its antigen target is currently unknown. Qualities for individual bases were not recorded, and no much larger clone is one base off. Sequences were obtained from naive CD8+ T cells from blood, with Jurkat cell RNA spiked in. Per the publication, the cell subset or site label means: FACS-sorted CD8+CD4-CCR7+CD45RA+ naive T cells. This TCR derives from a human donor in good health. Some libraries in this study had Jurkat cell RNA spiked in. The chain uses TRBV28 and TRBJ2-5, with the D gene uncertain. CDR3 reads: CASSLESRTQYF. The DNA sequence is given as TGTGCCAGCAGTTTAGAAAGCCGGACCCAGTACTTC.